This is a list of T cell receptor beta chains from one sample in a study of blood T cell repertoires in COVID-19. Libraries were prepared by immunoSEQ multiplex PCR; TCRdb keeps only in-frame clonotypes and omits some of them. The sample carries tens of thousands of clones, approximately 91% recorded once. Source material: peripheral blood. The receptor set was obtained from a man aged 65 to 85 with active COVID-19. CDR3s include the opening cysteine and the closing phenylalanine or tryptophan.

v_call cdr3_aa
TRBV4-2 CASSQDPSWGTDTQYF
TRBV28 CATESGTGVNEQYF
TRBV28 CASSLFTSGNSYEQYF
TRBV7-9 CASSFDTEGEKLFF
TRBV10-2 CASSESGSGWTGELFF
TRBV7-8 CASSPNYNQPQHF
TRBV28 CASSLSLGQPRF
TRBV23-1 CASSQLDRLPISSYEQYF
TRBV2 CASTPSRLDQPQHF
TRBV3-1/TRBV3-2 CASSPRGEKLFF
TRBV4-3 CASSQAPVTSSVNNEQFF
TRBV7-2 CASSFLPGGETQYF
TRBV29-1 CSVKGIGVYNEQFF
TRBV4-2 CASSQHLGVAGYNEQFF
TRBV28 CASRPGTGVGQPQHF
TRBV28 CASSWGLAGPAREQYF
TRBV7-9 CASSLGSGGNTGELFF
TRBV18 CASSPRQPNTEAFF
TRBV28 CASSPEGQGVRGYTF
TRBV19 CASSKTTGSTYEQYF
TRBV7-3 CASSLTVEQGVLYGYTF
TRBV7-8 CASSLGVGGGRSLHF
TRBV4-1 CASSQEEGQGGYTF
TRBV9 CASSEEPQGLAEAFF
TRBV27 CASRRTGSYEQYF
TRBV19 CASQASGGYNEQFF
TRBV19 CASSSLLAGRETQYF
TRBV7-8 CASSFQGGSSYEQYF
TRBV18 CASSPQGADTEAFF
TRBV27 CASSPRDRGETEAFF
TRBV19 CASSSGTGGWNEQFF
TRBV4-2 CASSTRLAARETQYF
TRBV28 CASSLAGADEQYF
TRBV2 CASSGTSGRKNEQFF
TRBV3-1/TRBV3-2 CASSQGTGPNTIYF
TRBV24-1 CATSGESYSNQPQHF
TRBV6-5 CASSYDRAFYEQYF
TRBV4-2 CASSQATGNYGYTF
TRBV4-2 CASSQDLPSGQETQYF
TRBV7-6 CASSLARTRGGDTQYF
TRBV7-9 CASSPPRTGNSGANVLTF
TRBV7-3 CASSLRGPHNEQFF
TRBV6-6 CASRTGGGGETQYF
TRBV30 CAWSGRGQPQHF
TRBV10-2 CASSARTGAYEQYF
TRBV18 CASSPPGTSADEQFF
TRBV19 CASSSRDRTNQPQHF
TRBV4-1 CASSQDLYRPHYEQYF
TRBV7-2 CASSSSTGSGGYTF
TRBV14 CASSDGSNLPQETQYF
TRBV18 CASSSSLGGDTQYF
TRBV18 CASSPGTGSDTQYF
TRBV3-1/TRBV3-2 CASSQVPYSDTQYF
TRBV10-3 CASKNGLAGALSSYNEQFF
TRBV28 CASSWDLGQGISDYTDTQYF
TRBV4-2 CASSQTPLAVSYNEQFF
TRBV3-1/TRBV3-2 CASSPRLSYGYTF
TRBV7-6 CASSSGTSGGARETQYF
TRBV18 CASSPRQGSSETQYF